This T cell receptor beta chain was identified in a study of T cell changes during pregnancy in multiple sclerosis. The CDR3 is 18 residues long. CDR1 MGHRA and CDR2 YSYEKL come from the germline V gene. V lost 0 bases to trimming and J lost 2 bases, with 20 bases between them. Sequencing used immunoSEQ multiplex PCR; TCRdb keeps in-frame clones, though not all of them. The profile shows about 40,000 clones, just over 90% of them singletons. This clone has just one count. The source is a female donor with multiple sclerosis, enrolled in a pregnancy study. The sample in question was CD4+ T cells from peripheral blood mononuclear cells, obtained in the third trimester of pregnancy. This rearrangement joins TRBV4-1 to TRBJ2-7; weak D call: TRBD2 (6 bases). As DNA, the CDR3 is TGCGCCAGCAGCCAAGATCGGGCGGGCGGGAATTGGGCCTACGAGCAGTACTTC. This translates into CASSQDRAGGNWAYEQYF.